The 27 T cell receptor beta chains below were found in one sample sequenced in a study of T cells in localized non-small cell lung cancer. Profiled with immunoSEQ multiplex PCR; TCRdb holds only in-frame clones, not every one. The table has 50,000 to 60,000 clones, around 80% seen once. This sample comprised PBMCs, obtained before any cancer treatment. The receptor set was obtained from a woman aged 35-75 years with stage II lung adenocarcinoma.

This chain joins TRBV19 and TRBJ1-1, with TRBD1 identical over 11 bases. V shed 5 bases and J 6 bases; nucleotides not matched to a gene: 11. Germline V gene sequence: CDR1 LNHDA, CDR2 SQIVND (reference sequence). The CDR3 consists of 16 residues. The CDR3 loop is CASSRLAGTGGSEAFF. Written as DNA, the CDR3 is TGTGCCAGTAGTCGACTCGCCGGGACAGGGGGTTCTGAAGCTTTCTTT.

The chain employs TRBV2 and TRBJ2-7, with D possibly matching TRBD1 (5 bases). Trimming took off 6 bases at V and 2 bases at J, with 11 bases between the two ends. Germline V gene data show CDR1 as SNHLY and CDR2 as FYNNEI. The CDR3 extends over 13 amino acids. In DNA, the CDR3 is TGTGCCAGCAGCCCACAGGTTCCCTACGAGCAGTACTTC. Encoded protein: CASSPQVPYEQYF.

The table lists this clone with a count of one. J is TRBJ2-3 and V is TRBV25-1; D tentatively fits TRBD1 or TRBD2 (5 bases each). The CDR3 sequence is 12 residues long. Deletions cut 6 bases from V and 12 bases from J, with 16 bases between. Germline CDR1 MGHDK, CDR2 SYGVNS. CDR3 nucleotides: TGTGCCAGCAGGGGGGACCGCTTGGGTCAGTATTTT. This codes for CASRGDRLGQYF.

DNA for the CDR3: TGTGCCAGCAGTTCCGGCATGAACACTGAAGCTTTCTTT. Its translation: CASSSGMNTEAFF. J is TRBJ1-1 and V is TRBV7-3; D unresolved. Germline V gives CDR1 SGHTA, CDR2 FQGTGA. V shed 6 bases and J shed 0 bases, with 8 bases lying between them. The CDR3 has 13 amino acids.

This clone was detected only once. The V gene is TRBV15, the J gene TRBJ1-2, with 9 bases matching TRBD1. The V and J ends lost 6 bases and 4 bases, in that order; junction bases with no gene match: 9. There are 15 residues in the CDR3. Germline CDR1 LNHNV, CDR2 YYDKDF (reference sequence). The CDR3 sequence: CATSGGTGPIYGYTF. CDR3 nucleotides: TGTGCCACCAGTGGGGGGACAGGGCCTATCTATGGCTACACCTTC.

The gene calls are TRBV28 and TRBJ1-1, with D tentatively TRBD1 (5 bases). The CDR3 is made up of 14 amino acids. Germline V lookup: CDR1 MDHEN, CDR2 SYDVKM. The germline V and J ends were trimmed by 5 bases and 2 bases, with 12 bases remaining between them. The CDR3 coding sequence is TGTGCCAGCAGTAGACGCGGGGGAAACACTGAAGCTTTCTTT. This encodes CASSRRGGNTEAFF.

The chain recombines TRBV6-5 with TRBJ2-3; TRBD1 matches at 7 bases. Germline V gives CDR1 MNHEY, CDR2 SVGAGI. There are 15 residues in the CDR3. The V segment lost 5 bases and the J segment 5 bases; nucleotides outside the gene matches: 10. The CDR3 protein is CASSRNRGKGDTQYF. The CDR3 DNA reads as TGTGCCAGCAGTAGAAACAGGGGAAAGGGAGATACGCAGTATTTT.

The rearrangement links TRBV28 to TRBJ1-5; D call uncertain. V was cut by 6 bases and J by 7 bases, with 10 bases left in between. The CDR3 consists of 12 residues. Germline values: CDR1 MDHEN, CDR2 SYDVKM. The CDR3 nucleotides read TGTGCCAGCAGCTTTATAGACCAGCCCCAGCATTTT. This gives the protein CASSFIDQPQHF.

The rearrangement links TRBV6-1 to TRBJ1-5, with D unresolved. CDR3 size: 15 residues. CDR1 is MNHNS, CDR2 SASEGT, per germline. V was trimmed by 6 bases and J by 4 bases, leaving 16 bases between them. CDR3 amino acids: CASSSDHQANQPQHF. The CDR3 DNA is TGTGCCAGCAGCTCCGACCACCAGGCTAATCAGCCCCAGCATTTT.

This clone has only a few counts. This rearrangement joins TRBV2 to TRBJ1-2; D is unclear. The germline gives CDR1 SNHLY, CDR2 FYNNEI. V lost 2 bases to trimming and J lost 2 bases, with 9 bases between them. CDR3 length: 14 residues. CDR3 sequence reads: CASSERAYNYGYTF. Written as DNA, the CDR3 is TGTGCCAGCAGTGAACGGGCTTACAACTATGGCTACACCTTC.

The CDR3 DNA reads as TGTGCCAGCAGCGGAGCGGGACAGGGCACCGGGGAGCTGTTTTTT. Protein sequence: CASSGAGQGTGELFF. The chain is built from TRBV9 and TRBJ2-2; 9 nucleotides match TRBD1. Looked up from germline, CDR1 is SGDLS and CDR2 is YYNGEE. The trim removed 3 bases at V and 4 bases at J, leaving 4 bases unmatched. The CDR3 is 15 amino acids.

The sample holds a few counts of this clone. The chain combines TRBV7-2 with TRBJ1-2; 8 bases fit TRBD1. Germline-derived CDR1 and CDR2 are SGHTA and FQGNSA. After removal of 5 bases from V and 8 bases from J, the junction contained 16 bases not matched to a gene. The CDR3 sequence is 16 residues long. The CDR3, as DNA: TGTGCCAGCAGCCTGCACGGGACAGGCTACCGGGAGGGCTACACCTTC. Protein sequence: CASSLHGTGYREGYTF.

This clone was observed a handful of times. The CDR3 here is CASSYGDLGDTQYF. In nucleotides, the CDR3 is TGTGCCAGCAGTTACGGGGATCTGGGGGATACGCAGTATTTT. The chain couples TRBV6-5 to TRBJ2-3; D is unclear. Germline V gives CDR1 MNHEY, CDR2 SVGAGI. The CDR3 has 14 residues. Trimming left V 2 bases short and J 6 bases short, with 12 bases between.

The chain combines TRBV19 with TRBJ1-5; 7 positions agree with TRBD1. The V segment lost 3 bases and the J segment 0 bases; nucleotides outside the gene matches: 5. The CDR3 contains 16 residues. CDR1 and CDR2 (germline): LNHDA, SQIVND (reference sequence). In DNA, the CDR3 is TGTGCCAGTAGTATTTTAGGGGACAGTAGCAATCAGCCCCAGCATTTT. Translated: CASSILGDSSNQPQHF. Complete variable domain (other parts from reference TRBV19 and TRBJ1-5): DGGITQSPKYLFRKEGQNVTLSCEQNLNHDAMYWYRQDPGQGLRLIYYSQIVNDFQKGDIAEGYSVSREKKESFPLTVTSAQKNPTAFYLCASSILGDSSNQPQHFGDGTRLSIL.

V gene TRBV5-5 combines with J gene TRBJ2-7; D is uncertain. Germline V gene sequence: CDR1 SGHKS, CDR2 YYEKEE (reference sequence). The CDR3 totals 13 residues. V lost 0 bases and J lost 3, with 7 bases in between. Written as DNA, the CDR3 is TGTGCCAGCAGCTTGGTTCTCAGCTACGAGCAGTACTTC. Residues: CASSLVLSYEQYF. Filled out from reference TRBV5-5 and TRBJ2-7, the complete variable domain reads DAGVTQSPTHLIKTRGQQVTLRCSPISGHKSVSWYQQVLGQGPQFIFQYYEKEERGRGNFPDRFSARQFPNYSSELNVNALLLGDSALYLCASSLVLSYEQYFGPGTRLTVT.

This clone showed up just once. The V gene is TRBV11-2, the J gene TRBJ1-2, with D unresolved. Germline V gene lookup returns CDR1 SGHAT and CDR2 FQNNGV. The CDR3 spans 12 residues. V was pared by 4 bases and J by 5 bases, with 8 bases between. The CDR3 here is CASSSTLYGYTF. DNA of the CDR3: TGTGCCAGCAGCTCCACCCTTTATGGCTACACCTTC. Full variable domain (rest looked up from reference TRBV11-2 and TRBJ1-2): EAGVAQSPRYKIIEKRQSVAFWCNPISGHATLYWYQQILGQGPKLLIQFQNNGVVDDSQLPKDRFSAERLKGVDSTLKIQPAKLEDSAVYLCASSSTLYGYTFGSGTRLTVV.

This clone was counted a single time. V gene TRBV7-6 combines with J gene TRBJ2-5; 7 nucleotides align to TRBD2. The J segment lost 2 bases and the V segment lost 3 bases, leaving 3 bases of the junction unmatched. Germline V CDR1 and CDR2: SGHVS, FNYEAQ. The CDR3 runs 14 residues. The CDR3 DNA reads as TGTGCCAGCAGCTTTCCCGGGGGGCAAGAGACCCAGTACTTC. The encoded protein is CASSFPGGQETQYF. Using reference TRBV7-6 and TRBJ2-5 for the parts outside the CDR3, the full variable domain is GAGVSQSPRYKVTKRGQDVALRCDPISGHVSLYWYRQALGQGPEFLTYFNYEAQQDKSGLPNDRFSAERPEGSISTLTIQRTEQRDSAMYRCASSFPGGQETQYFGPGTRLLVL.

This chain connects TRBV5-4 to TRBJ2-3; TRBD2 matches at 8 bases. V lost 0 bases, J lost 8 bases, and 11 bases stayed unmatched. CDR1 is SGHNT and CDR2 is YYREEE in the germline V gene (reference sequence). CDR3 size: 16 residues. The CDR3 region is CASSLDVAGSRATQYF. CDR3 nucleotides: TGTGCCAGCAGCTTGGACGTAGCGGGATCCCGGGCTACGCAGTATTTT.

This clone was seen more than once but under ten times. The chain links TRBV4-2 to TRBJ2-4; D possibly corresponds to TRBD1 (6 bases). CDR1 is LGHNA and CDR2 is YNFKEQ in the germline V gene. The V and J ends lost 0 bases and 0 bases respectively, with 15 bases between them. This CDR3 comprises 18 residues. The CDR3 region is CASSQDGAGVLAKNIQYF. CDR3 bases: TGTGCCAGCAGCCAAGATGGGGCAGGGGTCTTAGCCAAAAACATTCAGTACTTC.

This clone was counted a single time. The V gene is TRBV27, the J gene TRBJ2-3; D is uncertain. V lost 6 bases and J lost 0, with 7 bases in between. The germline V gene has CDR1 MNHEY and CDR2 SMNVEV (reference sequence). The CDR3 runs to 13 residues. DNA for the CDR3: TGTGCCAGCAGAGGGCTTAGCACAGATACGCAGTATTTT. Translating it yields CASRGLSTDTQYF.

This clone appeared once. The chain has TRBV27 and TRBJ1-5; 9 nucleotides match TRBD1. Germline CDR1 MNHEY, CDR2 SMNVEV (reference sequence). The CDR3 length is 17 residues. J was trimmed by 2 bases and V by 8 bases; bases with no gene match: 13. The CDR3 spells CASSSLKQGAGNQPQHF. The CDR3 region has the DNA TGTGCCAGCTCATCCCTTAAACAGGGGGCAGGCAATCAGCCCCAGCATTTT.

The DNA of the CDR3 is TGTGCCAGCTCACCCGGGACAGGGTATGACACCCTCCACTTT. Encoded protein: CASSPGTGYDTLHF. This rearrangement joins TRBV18 to TRBJ1-6, with 9 bases identical to TRBD1. Per the germline V gene, CDR1 is KGHSH and CDR2 is LQKENI. The CDR3 sequence is 14 residues long. Trimming at V came to 3 bases and at J to 14 bases, leaving 8 bases not matched to a gene.

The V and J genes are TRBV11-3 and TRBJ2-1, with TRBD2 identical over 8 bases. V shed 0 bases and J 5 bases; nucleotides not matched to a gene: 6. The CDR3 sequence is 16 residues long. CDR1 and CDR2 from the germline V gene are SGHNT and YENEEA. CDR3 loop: CASSLESAGGNNEQFF. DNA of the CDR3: TGTGCCAGCAGCTTAGAAAGCGCGGGGGGCAACAATGAGCAGTTCTTC.

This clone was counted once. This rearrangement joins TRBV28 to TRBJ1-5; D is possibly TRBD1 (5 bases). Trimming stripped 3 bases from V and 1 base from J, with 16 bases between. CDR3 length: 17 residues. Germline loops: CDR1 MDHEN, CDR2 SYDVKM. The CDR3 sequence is CASSFPNRKGSNQPQHF. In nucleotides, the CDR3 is TGTGCCAGCAGTTTCCCTAACCGTAAGGGGAGCAATCAGCCCCAGCATTTT.

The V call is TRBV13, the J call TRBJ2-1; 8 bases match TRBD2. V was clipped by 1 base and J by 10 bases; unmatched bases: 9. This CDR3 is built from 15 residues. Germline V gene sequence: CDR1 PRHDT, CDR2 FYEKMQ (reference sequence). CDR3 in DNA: TGTGCCAGCAGCTTAGCTAGCGGGCTAACGCAGGAGCAGTTCTTC. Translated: CASSLASGLTQEQFF.

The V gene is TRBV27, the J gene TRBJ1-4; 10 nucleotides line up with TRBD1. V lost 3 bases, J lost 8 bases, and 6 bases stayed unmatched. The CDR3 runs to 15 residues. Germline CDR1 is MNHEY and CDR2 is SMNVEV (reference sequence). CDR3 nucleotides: TGTGCCAGCAGTTTCGGGGACAGGGGACGGGAAAAACTGTTTTTT. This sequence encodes CASSFGDRGREKLFF.

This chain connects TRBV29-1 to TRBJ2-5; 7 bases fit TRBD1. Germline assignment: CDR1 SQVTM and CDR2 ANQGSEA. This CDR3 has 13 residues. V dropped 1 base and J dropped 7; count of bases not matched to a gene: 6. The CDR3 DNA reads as TGCAGCGTTGAAGTGAGGGGGCGGGCGACCCAGTACTTC. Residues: CSVEVRGRATQYF.